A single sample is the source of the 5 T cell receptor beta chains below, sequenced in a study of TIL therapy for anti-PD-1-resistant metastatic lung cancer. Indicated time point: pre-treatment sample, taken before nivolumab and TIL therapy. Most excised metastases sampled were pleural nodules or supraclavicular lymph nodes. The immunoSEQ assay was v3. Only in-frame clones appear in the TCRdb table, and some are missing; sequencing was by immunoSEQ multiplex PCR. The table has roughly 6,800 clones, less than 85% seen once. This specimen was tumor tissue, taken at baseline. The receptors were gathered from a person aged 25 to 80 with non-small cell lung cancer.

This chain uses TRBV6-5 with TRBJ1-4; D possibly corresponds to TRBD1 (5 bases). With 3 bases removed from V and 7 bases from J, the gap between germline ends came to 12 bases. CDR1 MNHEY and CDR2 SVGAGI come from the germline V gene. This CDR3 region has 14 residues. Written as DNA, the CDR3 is TGTGCCAGCAGTTATACCCAGGGTGGTGAAAAACTGTTTTTT. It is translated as CASSYTQGGEKLFF.

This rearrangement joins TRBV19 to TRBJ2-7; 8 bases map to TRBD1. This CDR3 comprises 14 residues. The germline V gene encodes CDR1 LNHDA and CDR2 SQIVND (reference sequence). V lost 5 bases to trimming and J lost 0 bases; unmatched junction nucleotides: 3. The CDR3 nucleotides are TGTGCCAGTAGTGTTACAGGGGGCTCCTACGAGCAGTACTTC. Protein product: CASSVTGGSYEQYF.

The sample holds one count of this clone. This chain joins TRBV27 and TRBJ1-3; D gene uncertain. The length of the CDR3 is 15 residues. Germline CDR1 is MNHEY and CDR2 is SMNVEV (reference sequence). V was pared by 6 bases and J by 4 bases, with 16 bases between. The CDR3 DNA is TGTGCCAGCAGCCTGACTTACTCTGCAGGAAACACCATATATTTT. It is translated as CASSLTYSAGNTIYF.

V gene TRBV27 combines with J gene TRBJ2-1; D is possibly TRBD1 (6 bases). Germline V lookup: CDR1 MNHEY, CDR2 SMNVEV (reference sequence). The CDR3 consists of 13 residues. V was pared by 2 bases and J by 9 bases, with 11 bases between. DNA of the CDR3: TGTGCCAGCAGTTTAATGGGGGCGGCTGAGCAGTTCTTC. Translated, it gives CASSLMGAAEQFF.

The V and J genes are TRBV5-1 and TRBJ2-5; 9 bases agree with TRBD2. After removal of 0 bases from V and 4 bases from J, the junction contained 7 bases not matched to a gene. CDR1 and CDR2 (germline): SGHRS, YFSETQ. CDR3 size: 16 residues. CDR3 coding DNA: TGCGCCAGCAGCTTGGAATCCCCTAGCGGGACAGAGACCCAGTACTTC. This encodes CASSLESPSGTETQYF.